This TCR beta chain was sequenced during a study of blood T cell repertoires in COVID-19. The overall study: Samples of COVID-19 (acute and convalescent) were obtained from the United States, Italy and Spain. From T cells, B-cell-depleted T cells, or PBMCs came the material, which was cDNA or gDNA.

Original methodology: Researchers report that nucleated cell counts were estimated from reference gene primer amplification. TCRdb keeps only in-frame clones here, not all; method: immunoSEQ multiplex PCR. The V and J calls and clone size are taken from that table; D and trimming were inferred from the DNA. The data hold 15,000 to 20,000 clones, with roughly 87% observed a single time. The V gene end was trimmed by 0 bases and the J gene end by 1 base; junction bases not matched to a gene: 1. Germline V CDR1 and CDR2: SGHDT, YYEEEE. This CDR3 contains 15 residues. Sequencing was carried out using peripheral blood. J is TRBJ2-1 and V is TRBV5-6; 7 bases are shared with TRBD2. The clonotype originates from a woman in her sixties or seventies with active COVID-19. CDR3 protein: CASSLGGRSYNEQFF. CDR3 bases: TGTGCCAGCAGCTTGGGCGGGAGATCCTACAATGAGCAGTTCTTC.